The TCR beta chain described here comes from a study of T cell repertoires in cytomegalovirus infection (dated by TCRdb to about 2019). Regarding the research as a whole: Recently identified HLA-C-restricted CMV epitopes, whose presentation resists viral immunomodulation, were targeted by peptide stimulations together with well-studied HLA-B-restricted epitopes. Donor HLA type was relevant to the analysis, as public TCR beta signatures indicated carriage of CMV infection together with the matching HLA type.

With regard to this clonotype: There is no known antigen for this receptor. No quality values exist for individual bases; no much larger clone is one base distant.

The sample's treatment or condition label is to be understood as: in vitro stimulation with specific CMV peptide epitopes to enrich CMV-specific T cells. Study-wide conclusions, independent of this receptor: The ex vivo response was dominated by HLA-C-restricted CMV-specific TCR beta clonotypes, which also provided the single most frequent clonotype in two of eight donors. In both this cohort and an independent approximately 400-donor cohort, the cumulative frequency of public TCR beta family members distinguished carriers of CMV infection plus the relevant HLA type.

Sequencing relied on an Illumina HiSeq 1500. Using fastp at Q25 and MiXCR, TCRdb reprocessed the public reads and kept productive beta chains. Merged by CDR3 protein, the rows form single entries marked with the most common genes and DNA. The sample has 300,000 or so distinct CDR3 sequences on record, around 25% of them singletons. Approximately 12% of the sample rests with the top ten. This TCR was recovered from a human donor in good health (CMV status not recorded). Some clones in this sample may be carry-over from other donors' samples. Sample: cultured PBMCs, taken from culture after CMV antigen stimulation.

The bases are TGTGCCAGCAGTCCGACAGGGAGCATCTACAATGAGCAGTTCTTC. Its translation is CASSPTGSIYNEQFF. The chain is made from TRBV28 and TRBJ2-1, and TRBD1 aligns with 7 junction nucleotides. Via the germline V gene, CDR1 is MDHEN and CDR2 SYDVKM. The CDR3 runs 15 amino acids, cysteine and phenylalanine included. Just CDR3 DNA is preserved here, 45 bases in frame from base 1. At the junction V is shortened by 5 bases and J by 3 bases; bases outside the gene matches: 7.